These T cell receptor beta chains were read from a single sample in a study of OX40 agonist ivuxolimab in advanced cancers. Profiled with immunoSEQ multiplex PCR; TCRdb holds only in-frame clones, not every one. The repertoire consists of 30,000 to 40,000 clones, with over 85% occurring once and the leading ten covering roughly 9.1%. This material consisted of CD4+ or CD8+ T cells sorted from blood, taken in a trial of the OX40 agonist ivuxolimab. Every receptor here comes from an adult with an advanced solid tumor such as melanoma, head and neck, liver or kidney cancer. CDR3s include the opening cysteine and the closing phenylalanine or tryptophan. Fields, in order: J gene, D gene, clone size, V gene, CDR3 protein, CDR3 DNA. The D gene is left open where the match is weak. Size is stated for part of the rows, as once, few or many counts, or as a class when the clone is expanded.

TRBJ2-3	TRBD2	-	TRBV2	CASRDPGGVSTDTQYF	TGTGCCAGCAGGGATCCGGGGGGAGTCAGCACAGATACGCAGTATTTT
TRBJ2-5	-	-	TRBV9	CASSVAAFGRETQYF	TGTGCCAGCAGCGTAGCGGCCTTCGGGAGAGAGACCCAGTACTTC
TRBJ2-1	-	-	TRBV5-1	CASSLESSGSGQFF	TGCGCCAGCAGCTTGGAGAGTTCGGGGAGTGGGCAGTTCTTC
TRBJ2-3	-	-	TRBV15	CATSTGRVLSTQYF	TGTGCCACCAGCACGGGTCGGGTCCTGAGTACGCAGTATTTT
TRBJ2-2	TRBD2	-	TRBV7-7	CASSSRTSGIYTGELFF	TGTGCCAGCAGCTCCCGGACTAGCGGGATCTACACCGGGGAGCTGTTTTTT
TRBJ2-1	TRBD2	-	TRBV6-5	CASSPGLARGNEQFF	TGTGCCAGCAGCCCCGGACTAGCGAGGGGAAATGAGCAGTTCTTC
TRBJ2-5	-	-	TRBV2	CASTGLLREETQYF	TGTGCCAGCACGGGACTCTTAAGGGAGGAGACCCAGTACTTC
TRBJ2-1	TRBD2	-	TRBV18	CASSPRGLSLSYNEQFF	TGTGCCAGCTCACCACGGGGACTAAGTCTCTCCTACAATGAGCAGTTCTTC
TRBJ1-1	-	-	TRBV7-9	CASSLSGLFAEAFF	TGTGCCAGCAGCTTGAGCGGGCTCTTCGCTGAAGCTTTCTTT
TRBJ2-3	TRBD1	once	TRBV5-4	CASSLDRGTDTQYF	TGTGCCAGCAGCTTGGACAGGGGAACAGATACGCAGTATTTT
TRBJ2-2	-	-	TRBV6-6	CASSFPEYGELFF	TGTGCCAGCAGTTTCCCGGAATACGGGGAGCTGTTTTTT
TRBJ1-1	-	-	TRBV27	CASSSYVGNTEAFF	TGTGCCAGCAGTTCCTACGTAGGGAACACTGAAGCTTTCTTT
TRBJ2-3	-	-	TRBV7-2	CASSLARGMGDTQYF	TGTGCCAGCAGCTTAGCCCGGGGAATGGGAGATACGCAGTATTTT
TRBJ1-1	-	-	TRBV29-1	CSVAGIQILNTEAFF	TGCAGCGTTGCGGGCATACAGATTCTGAACACTGAAGCTTTCTTT
TRBJ2-7	-	-	TRBV7-9	CASSFESEQYF	TGTGCCAGCAGCTTCGAATCCGAGCAGTACTTC
TRBJ1-5	TRBD1	once	TRBV18	CASSQSTGSGNQPQHF	TGTGCCAGCTCACAATCGACAGGGTCTGGAAATCAGCCCCAGCATTTT
TRBJ2-1	TRBD2	-	TRBV4-1	CASSQRTSGSGDEQFF	TGCGCCAGCAGCCAAAGGACTAGCGGGAGTGGAGATGAGCAGTTCTTC
TRBJ2-1	TRBD2	-	TRBV4-3	CASSQDFFGLAGVNEQFF	TGCGCCAGCAGCCAAGATTTTTTTGGACTAGCGGGAGTAAATGAGCAGTTCTTC
TRBJ2-3	TRBD2	-	TRBV14	CASSQVETSGGGDTQYF	TGTGCCAGCAGCCAAGTGGAGACTAGCGGAGGTGGGGATACGCAGTATTTT
TRBJ1-1	-	-	TRBV28	CASSLGQKNTEAFF	TGTGCCAGCAGTCTCGGACAGAAGAACACTGAAGCTTTCTTT
TRBJ2-1	-	-	TRBV5-1	CASRGDPVPHNEQFF	TGCGCCAGCAGGGGGGACCCGGTACCCCACAATGAGCAGTTCTTC
TRBJ2-7	-	-	TRBV11-1	CASSLHPRRAYEQYF	TGTGCCAGCAGCTTACACCCGAGGCGGGCGTATGAGCAGTACTTC
TRBJ1-1	-	-	TRBV5-8	CASSPRGGRVNTEAFF	TGTGCCAGCAGCCCGCGGGGTGGTAGGGTGAACACTGAAGCTTTCTTT
TRBJ2-1	TRBD2	-	TRBV2	CASSRLAGHSSEQFF	TGTGCCAGCAGTCGACTAGCGGGACATAGCAGTGAGCAGTTCTTC
TRBJ1-1	-	-	TRBV6-1	CASSEARGLRDTEAFF	TGTGCCAGCAGTGAAGCCCGGGGGCTTCGGGACACTGAAGCTTTCTTT
TRBJ2-5	TRBD2	-	TRBV6-4	CASSPGLAAQETQYF	TGTGCCAGCAGTCCCGGACTAGCCGCGCAAGAGACCCAGTACTTC
TRBJ1-1	-	-	TRBV15	CATSISRGTEAFF	TGTGCCACCAGCATTTCCAGGGGAACTGAAGCTTTCTTT
TRBJ1-2	TRBD1	-	TRBV19	CASSADRGYNYGYTF	TGTGCCAGTAGTGCCGACAGGGGTTATAACTATGGCTACACCTTC
TRBJ1-5	-	-	TRBV7-2	CASSSREGGPQHF	TGTGCCAGCAGCTCCAGGGAGGGAGGCCCCCAGCATTTT
TRBJ2-7	-	-	TRBV7-2	CASRPSWGRYEQYF	TGTGCCAGCAGGCCAAGCTGGGGGCGCTACGAGCAGTACTTC
TRBJ2-5	TRBD1	-	TRBV10-3	CAISAGQGWGETQYF	TGTGCCATCAGTGCGGGACAGGGCTGGGGGGAGACCCAGTACTTC
TRBJ2-5	-	-	TRBV9	CASSVATGSETQYF	TGTGCCAGCAGCGTAGCTACAGGGTCTGAGACCCAGTACTTC
TRBJ2-3	-	-	TRBV30	CAWTSAYTDTQYF	TGTGCCTGGACCTCAGCATACACAGATACGCAGTATTTT
TRBJ2-1	-	-	TRBV5-1	CASKRYFSPDPMHEQFF	TGCGCCAGCAAACGCTACTTCTCCCCCGACCCCATGCATGAGCAGTTCTTC
TRBJ1-2	-	-	TRBV7-2	CASSLSPNTDYGYTF	TGTGCCAGCAGCTTGTCGCCGAACACGGACTATGGCTACACCTTC
TRBJ2-1	-	-	TRBV29-1	CSVEAGSSVGSEQFF	TGCAGCGTTGAAGCTGGTAGTAGCGTTGGGAGTGAGCAGTTCTTC
TRBJ2-3	TRBD2	-	TRBV2	CASNSGSSTDTQYF	TGTGCCAGCAATAGCGGGAGTAGCACAGATACGCAGTATTTT
TRBJ1-3	TRBD1	-	TRBV5-4	CASSTGTASGNTIYF	TGTGCCAGCAGCACAGGGACAGCCTCTGGAAACACCATATATTTT
TRBJ2-7	TRBD2	-	TRBV7-2	CASSLTSGSYEQYF	TGTGCCAGCAGCTTGACTAGCGGGAGTTACGAGCAGTACTTC
TRBJ2-7	-	-	TRBV9	CASSPHGNAGYEQYF	TGTGCCAGCAGCCCCCACGGGAACGCAGGGTACGAGCAGTACTTC
TRBJ2-5	-	-	TRBV7-9	CASRSGGGETQYF	TGTGCCAGCAGATCAGGGGGGGGAGAGACCCAGTACTTC
TRBJ1-4	-	-	TRBV5-1	CASSPIGGDNEKLFF	TGCGCCAGCAGCCCGATCGGAGGCGATAATGAAAAACTGTTTTTT
TRBJ1-4	-	-	TRBV30	CAWSAGAYEKLFF	TGTGCCTGGAGTGCTGGGGCGTATGAAAAACTGTTTTTT
TRBJ1-1	-	-	TRBV5-1	CASRGGGVTEAFF	TGCGCCAGCAGGGGAGGGGGAGTGACTGAAGCTTTCTTT
TRBJ1-5	-	-	TRBV7-8	CASSLAGGGSNQPQHF	TGTGCCAGCAGCTTAGCTGGAGGAGGTAGCAATCAGCCCCAGCATTTT
TRBJ2-7	-	-	TRBV2	CASSPQGYEQYF	TGTGCCAGCAGTCCCCAGGGGTACGAGCAGTACTTC
TRBJ1-2	TRBD1	-	TRBV19	CASSKEDRALSGYTF	TGTGCCAGTAGTAAGGAGGACAGGGCTCTGTCTGGCTACACCTTC
TRBJ2-7	-	once	TRBV18	CASSPQSPASEQYF	TGTGCCAGCTCACCCCAGAGCCCAGCGAGCGAGCAGTACTTC
TRBJ2-5	-	-	TRBV9	CASTPRELAEETQYF	TGTGCCAGCACCCCGAGGGAACTAGCTGAGGAGACCCAGTACTTC
TRBJ1-3	-	-	TRBV14	CASSLINSGNTIYF	TGTGCCAGCAGTCTTATCAACTCTGGAAACACCATATATTTT
TRBJ1-1	-	-	TRBV7-8	CASSLSENTEAFF	TGTGCCAGCAGCTTATCTGAAAACACTGAAGCTTTCTTT
TRBJ1-1	-	-	TRBV6-6	CASRLSGARGTEAFF	TGTGCCAGCCGTTTGTCGGGGGCGCGAGGGACTGAAGCTTTCTTT
TRBJ1-5	TRBD1	few	TRBV19	CASSITDRGYQPQHF	TGTGCCAGTAGTATCACCGACAGGGGCTATCAGCCCCAGCATTTT